This paragraph reports one T cell receptor (beta chain). Its antigen is not known. The data were taken from a study of spatial heterogeneity in lung cancer. Study-level background: Around 24 months after resection was the median timing of the follow-up PBMC samples, which were sequenced when available.

Study-wide points: Among blood samples, ubiquitous expanded tumor TCRs appeared more at resection than at follow-up.

This sample's time point: blood at routine non-recurrence follow-up after resection. TCRs were sequenced from unsorted whole RNA of tumor, nontumor lung or PBMC. Unique molecular identifiers, one per molecule, were present on every TCR cDNA molecule. TCRdb fed the 5' RACE reads into MiXCR, producing one record per CDR3 protein. The profile shows around 32,000 distinct CDR3 sequences, less than 11% of them singletons. Sequenced material: PBMCs, taken at follow-up. The TCR comes from a female donor with early-stage non-small cell lung cancer.

CDR3 sequence (DNA): TGTGCCAGCAGCTTAGGGCGGGGGGATCAAGAGACCCAGTACTTC. Its translation is CASSLGRGDQETQYF. The rearrangement joins TRBV7-2 to TRBJ2-5; 8 bases are shared with TRBD2. Germline CDR1 and CDR2: SGHTA and FQGNSA. CDR3 length equals 15 residues. V was clipped by 1 base and J by 2 bases; unmatched bases: 3.